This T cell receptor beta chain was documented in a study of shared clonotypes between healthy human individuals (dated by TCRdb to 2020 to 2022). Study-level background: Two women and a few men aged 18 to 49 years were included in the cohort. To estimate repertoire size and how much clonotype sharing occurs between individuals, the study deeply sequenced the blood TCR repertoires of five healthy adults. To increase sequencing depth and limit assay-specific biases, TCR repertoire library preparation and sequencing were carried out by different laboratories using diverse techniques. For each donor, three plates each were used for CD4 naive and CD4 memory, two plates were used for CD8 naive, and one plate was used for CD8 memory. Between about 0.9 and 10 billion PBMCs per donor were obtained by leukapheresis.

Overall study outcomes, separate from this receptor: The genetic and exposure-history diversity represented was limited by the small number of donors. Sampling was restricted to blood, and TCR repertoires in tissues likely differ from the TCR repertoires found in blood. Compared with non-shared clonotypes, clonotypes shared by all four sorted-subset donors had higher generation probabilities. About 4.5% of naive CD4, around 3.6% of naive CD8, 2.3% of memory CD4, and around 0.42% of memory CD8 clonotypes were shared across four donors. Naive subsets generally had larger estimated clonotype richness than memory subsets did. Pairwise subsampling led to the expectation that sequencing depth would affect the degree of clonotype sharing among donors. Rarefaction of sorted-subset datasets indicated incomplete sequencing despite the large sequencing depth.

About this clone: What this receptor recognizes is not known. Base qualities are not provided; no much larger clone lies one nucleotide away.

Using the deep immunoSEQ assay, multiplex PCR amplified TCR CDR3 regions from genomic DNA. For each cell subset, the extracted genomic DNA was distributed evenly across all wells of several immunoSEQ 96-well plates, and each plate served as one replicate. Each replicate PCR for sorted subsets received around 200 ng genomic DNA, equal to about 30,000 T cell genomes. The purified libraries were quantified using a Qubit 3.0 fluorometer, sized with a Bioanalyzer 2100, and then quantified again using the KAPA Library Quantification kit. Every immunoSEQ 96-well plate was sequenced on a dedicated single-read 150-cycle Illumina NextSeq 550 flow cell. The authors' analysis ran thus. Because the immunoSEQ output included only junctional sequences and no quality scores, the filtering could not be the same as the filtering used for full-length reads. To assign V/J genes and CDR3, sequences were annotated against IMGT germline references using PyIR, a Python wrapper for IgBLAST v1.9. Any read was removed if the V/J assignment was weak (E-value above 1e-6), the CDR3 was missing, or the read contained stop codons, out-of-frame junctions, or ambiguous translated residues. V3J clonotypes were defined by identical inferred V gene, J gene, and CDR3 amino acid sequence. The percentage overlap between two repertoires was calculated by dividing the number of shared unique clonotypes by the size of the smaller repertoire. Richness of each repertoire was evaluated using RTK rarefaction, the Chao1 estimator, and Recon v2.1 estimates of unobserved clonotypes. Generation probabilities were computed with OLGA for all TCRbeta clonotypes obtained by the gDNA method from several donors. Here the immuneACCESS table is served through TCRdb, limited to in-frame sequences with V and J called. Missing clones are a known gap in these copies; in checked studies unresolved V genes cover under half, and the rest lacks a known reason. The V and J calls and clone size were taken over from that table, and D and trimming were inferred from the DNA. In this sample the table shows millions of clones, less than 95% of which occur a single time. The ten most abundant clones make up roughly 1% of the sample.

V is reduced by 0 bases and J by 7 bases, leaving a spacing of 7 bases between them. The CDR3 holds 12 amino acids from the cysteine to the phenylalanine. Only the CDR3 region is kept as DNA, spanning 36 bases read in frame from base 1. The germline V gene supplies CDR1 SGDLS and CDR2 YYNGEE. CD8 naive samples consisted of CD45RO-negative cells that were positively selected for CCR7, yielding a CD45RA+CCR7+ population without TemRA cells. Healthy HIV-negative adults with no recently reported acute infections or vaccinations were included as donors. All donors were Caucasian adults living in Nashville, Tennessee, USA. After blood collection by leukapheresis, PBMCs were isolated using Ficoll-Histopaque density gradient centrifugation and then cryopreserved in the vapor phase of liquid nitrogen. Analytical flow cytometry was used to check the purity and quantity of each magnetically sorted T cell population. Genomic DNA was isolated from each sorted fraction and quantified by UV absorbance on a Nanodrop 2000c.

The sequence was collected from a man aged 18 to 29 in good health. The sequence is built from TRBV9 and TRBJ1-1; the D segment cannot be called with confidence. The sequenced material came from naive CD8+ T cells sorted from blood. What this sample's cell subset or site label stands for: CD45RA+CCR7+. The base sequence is TGTGCCAGCAGCGTAGTCGACGGTGAAGCTTTCTTT. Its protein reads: CASSVVDGEAFF.